The 19 T cell receptor beta chains reported below all come from one sample, sequenced in a study of blood T cells in healthy people across ages. A second PCR, run for 7 to 11 cycles, used a sample-barcoded 5' primer plus a J-beta primer mix. TCRdb redid the calling of the 5' RACE reads with MiXCR, one entry per CDR3 protein. The repertoire holds more than 1 million distinct CDR3 sequences, with 35% to 50% as singletons. The sequenced sample was blood. The receptor set was obtained from a woman in her sixties in good health.

The chain joins TRBV6-1 to TRBJ1-5; 8 bases are a match to TRBD1. The trim removed 0 bases at V and 0 bases at J, leaving 7 bases unmatched. Germline assignment: CDR1 MNHNS and CDR2 SASEGT. CDR3 length: 18 amino acids. For the CDR3, the DNA is TGTGCCAGCAGTGAAGCGTACAGGGGGGATCATAGCAATCAGCCCCAGCATTTT. Amino acid sequence: CASSEAYRGDHSNQPQHF.

The chain joins TRBV29-1 to TRBJ1-1; tentative D call: TRBD1 (5 bases). Germline V CDR1 and CDR2: SQVTM, ANQGSEA. The CDR3 runs 15 residues. Trimming cost V 0 bases and J 1 base, with 12 bases left between them. DNA for the CDR3: TGCAGCGTTGAAGACCCCAGGGCTCAGAACACTGAAGCTTTCTTT. The encoded protein is CSVEDPRAQNTEAFF.

This clonotype occurred once. The junction shows a germline mismatch at one end, possibly a read error. The rearrangement uses TRBV6-6 and TRBJ2-1, with a possible D match to TRBD2 (6 bases). Germline lookup yields CDR1 MNHNY and CDR2 SVGAGI (reference sequence). There are 13 residues in the CDR3. CDR3 protein: CASGTSLYDEQFF. The CDR3, as DNA: TGTGCCAGCGGAACTAGCCTCTACGATGAGCAGTTCTTC.

The chain employs TRBV20-1 and TRBJ2-7, with D possibly being TRBD1 (6 bases). Germline assignment: CDR1 DFQATT and CDR2 SNEGSKA (reference sequence). The CDR3 totals 15 residues. V lost 3 bases to trimming and J lost 3 bases, with 18 bases between them. This CDR3 is CSARGRGGSNYEQYF. In DNA form, the CDR3 reads TGCAGTGCTAGGGGGCGAGGGGGATCCAACTACGAGCAGTACTTC.

This clonotype was seen a few times. V gene TRBV29-1 combines with J gene TRBJ2-7; 8 nucleotides agree with TRBD1. The V segment lost 8 bases and the J segment 0 bases; nucleotides outside the gene matches: 9. Germline V CDR1 and CDR2: SQVTM, ANQGSEA. The CDR3 is 14 amino acids. The CDR3 region is CSSRRGTGSYEQYF. The CDR3 DNA is TGCAGCTCGAGGAGGGGGACAGGCTCCTACGAGCAGTACTTC.

The V and J genes are TRBV2 and TRBJ2-1; D gene unclear. Germline CDR1 SNHLY, CDR2 FYNNEI. This CDR3 is 12 amino acids long. V was trimmed by 7 bases and J by 4 bases, leaving 8 bases between them. The CDR3 here is CASIQPYNEQFF. The CDR3 DNA reads TGTGCCAGCATTCAGCCTTACAATGAGCAGTTCTTC.

The genes are TRBV3-1 and TRBJ2-1; D gene ambiguous. CDR1 is LGHDT and CDR2 is YNNKEL in the germline V gene (reference sequence). The CDR3 spans 15 residues. The V end lost 1 base, the J end lost 0 bases, and 7 bases lay between the germline ends. CDR3 amino acids: CASSQAPFSYNEQFF. The CDR3 region has the DNA TGTGCCAGCAGCCAAGCCCCCTTCTCCTACAATGAGCAGTTCTTC.

This clonotype was counted once. Its ends do not fully match the called genes, so a read error is possible. This chain's CDR3 is CASTGADMQYF. The CDR3 bases are TGTGCCAGCACTGGAGCAGATATGCAGTATTTT. The rearrangement links TRBV12-3 or TRBV12-4 to TRBJ2-3, with D hard to call. The CDR3 length is 11 residues.

This clonotype was counted only a few times. V is TRBV27 and J is TRBJ2-1; D remains ambiguous. The CDR3 has 12 amino acids. The germline V gene encodes CDR1 MNHEY and CDR2 SMNVEV (reference sequence). Trimming took off 8 bases at V and 0 bases at J, with 5 bases between the two ends. CDR3 sequence: CASGGSYNEQFF. The CDR3, as DNA: TGTGCCAGCGGCGGCTCCTACAATGAGCAGTTCTTC.

The chain has TRBV20-1 and TRBJ1-1; the D gene is possibly TRBD1 (5 bases). The CDR3 totals 13 residues. Germline lookup yields CDR1 DFQATT and CDR2 SNEGSKA (reference sequence). The CDR3 nucleotides are TGCAGCTACCCGGGGGTCAACTCCACTGAAGCTTTCTTT. This sequence encodes CSYPGVNSTEAFF.

There are many counts of this clonotype. J is TRBJ2-4 and V is TRBV29-1; TRBD1 is a possible D gene (6 bases). V gave up 0 bases and J gave up 3 bases, with 12 bases separating them. The CDR3 runs 15 residues. Looked up from germline, CDR1 is SQVTM and CDR2 is ANQGSEA. CDR3 loop: CSVEDGTKLKNIQYF. Written as DNA, the CDR3 is TGCAGCGTTGAAGATGGGACAAAGCTCAAAAACATTCAGTACTTC.

The chain couples TRBV12-3 or TRBV12-4 to TRBJ1-4, with TRBD1 as a possible D gene (5 bases). The CDR3 is 14 residues long. Between the trimmed V and J ends, which lost 5 bases and 7 bases, there was a span of 14 bases. CDR3 nucleotides: TGTGCCAGCAGTCCCTATCAGGGTTTTGAAAAACTGTTTTTT. This encodes CASSPYQGFEKLFF.

The chain combines TRBV5-1 with TRBJ2-3; a possible D gene is TRBD2 (7 bases). Germline CDR1 reads SGHRS; CDR2 reads YFSETQ. This CDR3 is built from 14 residues. Trimming removed 4 bases from V and 2 bases from J, with 11 bases in between. As DNA, the CDR3 is TGCGCCAGCAGCGGGGGGGCGCCCACAGATACGCAGTATTTT. It translates to CASSGGAPTDTQYF.

This clonotype was recorded only once. The chain uses TRBV7-3 and TRBJ2-1, with D tentatively TRBD1 or TRBD2 (5 bases each). The germline gives CDR1 SGHTA, CDR2 FQGTGA. This CDR3 has 15 residues. The V end lost 5 bases, the J end lost 6 bases, and 17 bases lay between the germline ends. This CDR3 reads CASSLLGVPTNEQFF. CDR3 nucleotide sequence: TGTGCCAGCAGCCTTCTGGGGGTCCCTACCAATGAGCAGTTCTTC.

This chain links TRBV6-2 or TRBV6-3 with TRBJ2-7; 7 bases match TRBD2. V dropped 8 bases and J dropped 3; count of bases not matched to a gene: 7. Germline CDR1 and CDR2: MNHEY and SVGEGT. The CDR3 runs 13 residues. This CDR3 is CASVPGTNYEQYF. CDR3 nucleotides: TGTGCCAGCGTCCCCGGGACTAACTACGAGCAGTACTTC.

About this clonotype: A much larger clonotype is one base distant, so this may be a read error. The gene calls are TRBV29-1 and TRBJ2-7, with D perhaps TRBD1 (6 bases). This CDR3 is 12 amino acids long. Trimming cost V 7 bases and J 5 bases, with 15 bases left between them. Germline lookup yields CDR1 SQVTM and CDR2 ANQGSEA. The CDR3 sequence: CSASGESNEQYF. The DNA of the CDR3 is TGCAGCGCGTCAGGGGAAAGTAACGAGCAGTACTTC.

The V gene is TRBV28, the J gene TRBJ1-1, with D hard to call. Germline values: CDR1 MDHEN, CDR2 SYDVKM. Trimming took 8 bases from V and 5 from J, leaving 18 bases between them. There are 14 residues in the CDR3. The CDR3 region is CASALVGPRTEAFF. CDR3 DNA: TGTGCCAGCGCCCTCGTCGGCCCGAGAACTGAAGCTTTCTTT.

V is TRBV5-5 and J is TRBJ1-1; D is possibly TRBD1 (5 bases). This CDR3 is 14 amino acids long. In germline, CDR1 is SGHKS, CDR2 YYEKEE (reference sequence). V dropped 0 bases and J dropped 4 bases, with 10 bases sitting between them. Written as DNA, the CDR3 is TGTGCCAGCAGCTTGGACGGGACCATCACTGAAGCTTTCTTT. It specifies CASSLDGTITEAFF.

This clonotype was seen just once. This chain uses TRBV12-5 with TRBJ1-1; D is unresolved. V gave up 4 bases and J gave up 4 bases, with 7 bases separating them. The CDR3 covers 12 residues. Germline loops: CDR1 LGHNT, CDR2 FRNRAP. The CDR3 sequence is CASGSVSTEAFF. The CDR3 coding sequence is TGTGCTAGTGGTTCAGTAAGCACTGAAGCTTTCTTT.